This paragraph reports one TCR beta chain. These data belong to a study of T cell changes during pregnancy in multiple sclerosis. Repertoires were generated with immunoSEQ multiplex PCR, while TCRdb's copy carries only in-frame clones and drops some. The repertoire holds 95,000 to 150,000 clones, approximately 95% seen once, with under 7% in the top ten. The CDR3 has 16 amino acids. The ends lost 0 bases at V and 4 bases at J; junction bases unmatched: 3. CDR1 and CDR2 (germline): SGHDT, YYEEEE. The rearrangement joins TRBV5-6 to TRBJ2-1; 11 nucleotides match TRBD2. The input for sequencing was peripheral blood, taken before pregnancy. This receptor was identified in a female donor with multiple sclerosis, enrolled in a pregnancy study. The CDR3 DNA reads TGTGCCAGCAGCTTGGTTAGCGGGGGGGCTTACAATGAGCAGTTCTTC. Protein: CASSLVSGGAYNEQFF.